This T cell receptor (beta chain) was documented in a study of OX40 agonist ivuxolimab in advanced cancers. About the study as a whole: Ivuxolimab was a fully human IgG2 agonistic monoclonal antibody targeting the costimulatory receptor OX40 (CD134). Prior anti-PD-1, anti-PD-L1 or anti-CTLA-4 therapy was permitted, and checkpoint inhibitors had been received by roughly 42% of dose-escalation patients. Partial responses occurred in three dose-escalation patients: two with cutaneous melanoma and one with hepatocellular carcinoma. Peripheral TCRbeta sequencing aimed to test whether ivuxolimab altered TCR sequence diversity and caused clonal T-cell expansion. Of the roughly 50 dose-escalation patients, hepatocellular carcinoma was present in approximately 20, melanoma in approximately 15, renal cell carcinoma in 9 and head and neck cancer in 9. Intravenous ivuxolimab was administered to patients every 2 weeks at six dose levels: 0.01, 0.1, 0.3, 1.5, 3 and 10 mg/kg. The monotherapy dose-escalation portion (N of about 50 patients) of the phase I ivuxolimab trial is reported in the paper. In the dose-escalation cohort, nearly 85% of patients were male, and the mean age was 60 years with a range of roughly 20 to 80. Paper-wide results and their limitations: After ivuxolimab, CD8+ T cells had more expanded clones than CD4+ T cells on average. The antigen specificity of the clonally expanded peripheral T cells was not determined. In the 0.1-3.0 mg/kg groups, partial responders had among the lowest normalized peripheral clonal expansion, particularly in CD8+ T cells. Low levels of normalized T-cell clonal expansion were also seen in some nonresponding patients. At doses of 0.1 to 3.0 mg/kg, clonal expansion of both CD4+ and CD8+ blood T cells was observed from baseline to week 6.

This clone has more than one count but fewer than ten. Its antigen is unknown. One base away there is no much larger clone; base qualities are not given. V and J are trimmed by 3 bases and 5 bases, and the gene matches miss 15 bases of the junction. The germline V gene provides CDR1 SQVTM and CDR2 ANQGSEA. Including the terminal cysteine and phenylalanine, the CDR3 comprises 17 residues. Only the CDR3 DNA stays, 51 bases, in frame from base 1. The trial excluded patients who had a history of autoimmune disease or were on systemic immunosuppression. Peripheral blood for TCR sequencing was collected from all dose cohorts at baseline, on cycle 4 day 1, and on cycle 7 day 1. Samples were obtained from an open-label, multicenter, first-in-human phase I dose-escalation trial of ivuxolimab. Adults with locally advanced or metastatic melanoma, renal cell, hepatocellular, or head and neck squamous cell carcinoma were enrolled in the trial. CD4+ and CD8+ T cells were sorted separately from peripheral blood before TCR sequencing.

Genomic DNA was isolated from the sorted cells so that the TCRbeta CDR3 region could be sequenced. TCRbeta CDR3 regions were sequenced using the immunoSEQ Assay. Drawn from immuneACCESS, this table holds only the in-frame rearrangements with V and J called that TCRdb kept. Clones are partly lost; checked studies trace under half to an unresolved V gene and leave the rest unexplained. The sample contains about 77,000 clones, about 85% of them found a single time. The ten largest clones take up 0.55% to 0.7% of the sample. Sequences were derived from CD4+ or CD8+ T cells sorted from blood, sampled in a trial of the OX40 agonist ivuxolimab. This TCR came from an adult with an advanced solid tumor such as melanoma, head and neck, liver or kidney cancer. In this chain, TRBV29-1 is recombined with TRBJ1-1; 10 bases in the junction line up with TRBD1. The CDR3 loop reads CSVEILGQGIGGTEAFF. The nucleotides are TGCAGCGTTGAGATATTGGGACAGGGGATAGGCGGGACTGAAGCTTTCTTT. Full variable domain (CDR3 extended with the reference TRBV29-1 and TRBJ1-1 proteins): SAVISQKPSRDICQRGTSLTIQCQVDSQVTMMFWYRQQPGQSLTLIATANQGSEATYESGFVIDKFPISRPNLTFSTLTVSNMSPEDSSIYLCSVEILGQGIGGTEAFFGQGTRLTVV.